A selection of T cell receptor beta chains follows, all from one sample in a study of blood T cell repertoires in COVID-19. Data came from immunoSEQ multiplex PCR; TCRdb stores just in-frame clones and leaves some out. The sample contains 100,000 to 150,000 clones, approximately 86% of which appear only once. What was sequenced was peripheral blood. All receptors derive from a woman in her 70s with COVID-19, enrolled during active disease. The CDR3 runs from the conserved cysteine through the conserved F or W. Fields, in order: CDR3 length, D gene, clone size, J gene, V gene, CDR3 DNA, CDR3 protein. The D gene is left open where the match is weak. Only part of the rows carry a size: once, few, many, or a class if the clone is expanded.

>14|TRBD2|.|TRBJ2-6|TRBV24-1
TGTGCCACCGGGGGGGGCTCTGGGGCCAACGTCCTGACTTTC
CATGGGSGANVLTF
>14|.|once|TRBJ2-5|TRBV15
TGTGCCACCAGCAGAGATGGAGAGTACGAGACCCAGTACTTC
CATSRDGEYETQYF
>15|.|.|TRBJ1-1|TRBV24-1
TGTGCCACCAGTGATTCGGGACTCATGAACACTGAAGCTTTCTTT
CATSDSGLMNTEAFF
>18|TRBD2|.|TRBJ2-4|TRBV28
TGTGCCAGCAGTTCCTACTCTAGCGGGGGGGTAGCCAAAAACATTCAGTACTTC
CASSSYSSGGVAKNIQYF
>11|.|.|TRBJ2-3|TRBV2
TGTGCCAGCAGTGTTAGAGATACGCAGTATTTT
CASSVRDTQYF
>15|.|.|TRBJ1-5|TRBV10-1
TGCGCCAGCCCAAGGAGGATGCGGAAAAATCAGCCCCAGCATTTT
CASPRRMRKNQPQHF
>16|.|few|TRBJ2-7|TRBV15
TGTGCCACCAGCAGAGGAGACCGGGAGCCTCTGGGCGAGCAGTACTTC
CATSRGDREPLGEQYF
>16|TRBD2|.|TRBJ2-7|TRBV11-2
TGTGCCAGCAGCTTAGGCGGGGGGCCGAACTACTACGAGCAGTACTTC
CASSLGGGPNYYEQYF
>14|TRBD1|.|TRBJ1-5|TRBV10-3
TGTGCCATCAGTGAGGACAGGGGTTGGCAGCCCCAGCATTTT
CAISEDRGWQPQHF
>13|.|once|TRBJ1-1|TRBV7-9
TGTGCCAGCAGCCCGGGCCCCCCGGGGAGAGCTTTCTTT
CASSPGPPGRAFF
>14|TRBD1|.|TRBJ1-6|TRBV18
TGTGCCAGCTCCCGACAGGGATCTAATTCACCCCTCCACTTT
CASSRQGSNSPLHF
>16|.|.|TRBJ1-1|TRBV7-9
TGTGCCAGCAGCCCTCGACAGGCCGGCGGTGGCACTGAAGCTTTCTTT
CASSPRQAGGGTEAFF
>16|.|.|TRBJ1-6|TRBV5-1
TGCGCCAGCAGCCGCCATAACACAGGGACCGAGTCACCCCTCCACTTT
CASSRHNTGTESPLHF
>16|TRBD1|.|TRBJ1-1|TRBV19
TGTGCCAGTAGTCCACGACAGGGGGCTATGAACACTGAAGCTTTCTTT
CASSPRQGAMNTEAFF
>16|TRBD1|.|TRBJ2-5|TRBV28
TGTGCCAGCAGGCACTATCCGGGACAGGGCCAAGAGACCCAGTACTTC
CASRHYPGQGQETQYF
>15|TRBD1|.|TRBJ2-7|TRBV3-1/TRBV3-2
TGTGCCAGCAGCCTAGCCGGGACAGGGGGATCCGAGCAGTACTTC
CASSLAGTGGSEQYF
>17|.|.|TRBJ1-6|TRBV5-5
TGTGCCAGCAGCGCGGGACTCCTGAGGGGCTATAATTCACCCCTCCACTTT
CASSAGLLRGYNSPLHF
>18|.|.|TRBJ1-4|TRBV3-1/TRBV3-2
TGTGCCAGCAGCCTAAGAACAGGCACGCGCACAACTAATGAAAAACTGTTTTTT
CASSLRTGTRTTNEKLFF
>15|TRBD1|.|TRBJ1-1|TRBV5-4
TGTGCCAGCAGCTTGGCTGACAGGGCGTACACTGAAGCTTTCTTT
CASSLADRAYTEAFF
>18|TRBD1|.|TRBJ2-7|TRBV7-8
TGTGCCAGCAGCTTCATTTTCCCACAGGGGGCCTTCCGCAACGAGCAGTACTTC
CASSFIFPQGAFRNEQYF
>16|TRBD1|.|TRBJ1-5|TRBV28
TGTGCCAGCAGTTCCCGACAGGGAAGGCCAGATCAGCCCCAGCATTTT
CASSSRQGRPDQPQHF
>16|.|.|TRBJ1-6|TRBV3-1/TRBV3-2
TGTGCCAGCAGCCAAGAGTATACTGCCTATAATTCACCCCTCCACTTT
CASSQEYTAYNSPLHF
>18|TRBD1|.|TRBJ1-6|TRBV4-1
TGCGCCAGCAGCCAAGAGGAAGGGGGCGCCTCCTATAATTCACCCCTCCACTTT
CASSQEEGGASYNSPLHF
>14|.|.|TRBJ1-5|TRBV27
TGTGCCAGCAGTCCAGGGCCTAGCAATCAGCCCCAGCATTTT
CASSPGPSNQPQHF
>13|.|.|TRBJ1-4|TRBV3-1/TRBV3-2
TGTGCCAGCAGTCCTACTACAGGTGAAAAACTGTTTTTT
CASSPTTGEKLFF
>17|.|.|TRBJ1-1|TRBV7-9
TGTGCCAGCAGCCCGCAGACAGGTACCAGGATGAACACTGAAGCTTTCTTT
CASSPQTGTRMNTEAFF
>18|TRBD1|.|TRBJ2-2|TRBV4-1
TGCGCCAGCAGCCAAGAAGTTCCGGACAGGCTACAAGGCGGGGAGCTGTTTTTT
CASSQEVPDRLQGGELFF